This TCR beta chain was identified in a study of blood T cell repertoires in COVID-19. TCRdb's copy holds only in-frame clones and misses some; the assay was immunoSEQ multiplex PCR. The repertoire consists of under 200,000 clones, with 85% to 90% occurring once and the leading ten covering roughly 6%. This CDR3 region has 14 residues. Germline-derived CDR1 and CDR2 are SEHNR and FQNEAQ (reference sequence). Trimming shortened V by 1 base and J by 1 base, and 6 bases separated the two germline ends. Input material: peripheral blood. The sequence was collected from a man aged 35 to 55 with active or convalescent COVID-19. The V gene is TRBV7-9, the J gene TRBJ2-3; no clear D gene. As DNA, the CDR3 is TGTGCCAGCAGCTTAGAAGTAGGCACAGATACGCAGTATTTT. Translation: CASSLEVGTDTQYF.